These T cell receptor beta chains were read from a single sample in a study of blood T cell repertoires in COVID-19. TCRdb's table, derived via immunoSEQ multiplex PCR, lists solely in-frame clones and lacks some. The sample includes a few hundred thousand clones, more than 85% of them seen just once. The sequencing sample was made of PBMCs or T cells enriched from blood (not recorded which). These receptors came from a woman under 40 who had recovered from COVID-19. Each CDR3 is given with its conserved first and last residue. The D gene is left open where the match is weak. Size is stated for part of the rows, as once, few or many counts, or as a class when the clone is expanded.

D: NA; size: once; J: TRBJ2-3; V: TRBV6-5; length: 15; CDR3: CASRWGRGLTDTQYF; DNA: TGTGCCAGCAGGTGGGGACGGGGACTCACAGATACGCAGTATTTT
D: NA; size: NA; J: TRBJ1-2; V: TRBV30; length: 15; CDR3: CAWEAGAGFLYGYTF; DNA: TGTGCCTGGGAGGCGGGAGCCGGTTTCCTCTATGGCTACACCTTC
D: NA; size: NA; J: TRBJ1-1; V: TRBV19; length: 15; CDR3: CASTPNWAGNTEAFF; DNA: TGTGCCAGTACTCCTAATTGGGCAGGGAACACTGAAGCTTTCTTT
D: TRBD1; size: NA; J: TRBJ2-7; V: TRBV29-1; length: 16; CDR3: CSVDGDLTGAYYEQYF; DNA: TGCAGCGTTGATGGGGACCTGACAGGGGCCTATTACGAGCAGTACTTC
D: TRBD2; size: NA; J: TRBJ2-1; V: TRBV4-1; length: 15; CDR3: CASSQVLAGGPEQFF; DNA: TGCGCCAGCAGCCAAGTGTTAGCGGGGGGGCCAGAGCAGTTCTTC
D: TRBD1; size: NA; J: TRBJ2-7; V: TRBV18; length: 14; CDR3: CASSPDRAVVEQYF; DNA: TGTGCCAGCTCACCGGACAGGGCGGTGGTCGAGCAGTACTTC
D: NA; size: NA; J: TRBJ1-5; V: TRBV21-1; length: 15; CDR3: CASTGGLGCNQPQHF; DNA: TGTGCCAGCACTGGGGGACTTGGGTGCAATCAGCCCCAGCATTTT
D: NA; size: once; J: TRBJ1-1; V: TRBV5-1; length: 14; CDR3: CASSLGDSPTEAFF; DNA: TGCGCCAGCAGCTTGGGAGACAGTCCCACTGAAGCTTTCTTT
D: TRBD2; size: NA; J: TRBJ2-1; V: TRBV10-3; length: 16; CDR3: CAISDRGGGAYNEQFF; DNA: TGTGCCATCAGTGATCGTGGCGGGGGGGCCTACAATGAGCAGTTCTTC
D: TRBD1; size: NA; J: TRBJ1-1; V: TRBV19; length: 15; CDR3: CASSIPGTGGPEAFF; DNA: TGTGCCAGTAGTATACCCGGGACAGGGGGCCCTGAAGCTTTCTTT
D: NA; size: NA; J: TRBJ1-5; V: TRBV19; length: 14; CDR3: CASSISAGNQPQHF; DNA: TGTGCCAGTAGTATTTCGGCAGGTAATCAGCCCCAGCATTTT
D: NA; size: NA; J: TRBJ1-4; V: TRBV4-3; length: 21; CDR3: CASSQASGSRPRGATNEKLFF; DNA: TGCGCCAGCAGCCAAGCATCGGGGTCTCGGCCACGGGGGGCAACTAATGAAAAACTGTTTTTT
D: NA; size: few; J: TRBJ2-7; V: TRBV3-1/TRBV3-2; length: 14; CDR3: CASSQDTGPYEQYF; DNA: TGTGCCAGCAGCCAAGACACAGGCCCCTACGAGCAGTACTTC
D: NA; size: NA; J: TRBJ2-3; V: TRBV28; length: 14; CDR3: CASSLGQEEDTQYF; DNA: TGTGCCAGCAGTCTCGGCCAGGAGGAGGATACGCAGTATTTT
D: NA; size: NA; J: TRBJ2-7; V: TRBV6-5; length: 13; CDR3: CASSIGLPYEQYF; DNA: TGTGCCAGCAGTATCGGACTTCCCTACGAGCAGTACTTC
D: NA; size: NA; J: TRBJ2-3; V: TRBV11-2; length: 13; CDR3: CASSLDPLGAQYF; DNA: TGTGCCAGCAGCTTAGACCCCCTAGGGGCGCAGTATTTT
D: NA; size: NA; J: TRBJ1-4; V: TRBV2; length: 15; CDR3: CASSRYGQTNEKLFF; DNA: TGTGCCAGCAGTCGGTACGGACAAACTAATGAAAAACTGTTTTTT
D: TRBD1; size: once; J: TRBJ1-1; V: TRBV2; length: 13; CDR3: CASRQGLNTEAFF; DNA: TGTGCCAGCCGACAGGGCCTGAACACTGAAGCTTTCTTT
D: TRBD2; size: NA; J: TRBJ2-7; V: TRBV7-3; length: 16; CDR3: CASSLISGGETYEQYF; DNA: TGTGCCAGCAGCTTAATTAGCGGGGGAGAGACCTACGAGCAGTACTTC
D: NA; size: NA; J: TRBJ2-6; V: TRBV6-4; length: 14; CDR3: CASSDQSGANVLTF; DNA: TGTGCCAGCAGTGATCAGTCTGGGGCCAACGTCCTGACTTTC
D: NA; size: NA; J: TRBJ1-1; V: TRBV7-9; length: 14; CDR3: CASSLGGQSTEAFF; DNA: TGTGCCAGCAGCTTAGGGGGGCAGAGCACTGAAGCTTTCTTT
D: TRBD1; size: NA; J: TRBJ1-2; V: TRBV4-1; length: 12; CDR3: CASSGIGGGYTF; DNA: TGCGCCAGCAGCGGTATAGGGGGCGGCTACACCTTC
D: TRBD1; size: NA; J: TRBJ1-2; V: TRBV27; length: 13; CDR3: CASSSTGANGYTF; DNA: TGTGCCAGCAGTTCGACAGGGGCTAATGGCTACACCTTC
D: TRBD1; size: NA; J: TRBJ1-3; V: TRBV29-1; length: 15; CDR3: CSVATGSYSGNTIYF; DNA: TGCAGCGTGGCGACAGGGTCTTACTCTGGAAACACCATATATTTT
D: NA; size: NA; J: TRBJ2-1; V: TRBV5-1; length: 15; CDR3: CASSFTQASYNEQFF; DNA: TGCGCCAGCAGCTTCACCCAGGCGTCCTACAATGAGCAGTTCTTC
D: TRBD1; size: NA; J: TRBJ1-1; V: TRBV7-8; length: 13; CDR3: CASSLQEDRGAFF; DNA: TGTGCCAGCAGCTTACAAGAGGACAGGGGGGCTTTCTTT
D: TRBD1; size: NA; J: TRBJ2-5; V: TRBV2; length: 14; CDR3: CASSPDRAQETQYF; DNA: TGTGCCAGCAGTCCTGACAGGGCCCAAGAGACCCAGTACTTC
D: TRBD2; size: NA; J: TRBJ2-7; V: TRBV29-1; length: 16; CDR3: CSVVDSGGQSSYEQYF; DNA: TGCAGCGTTGTTGATAGCGGGGGCCAGAGCTCCTACGAGCAGTACTTC
D: TRBD1; size: NA; J: TRBJ1-2; V: TRBV4-3; length: 18; CDR3: CASSQDDPGQGLSYGYTF; DNA: TGCGCCAGCAGCCAAGATGATCCGGGACAGGGTCTGAGTTATGGCTACACCTTC
D: NA; size: NA; J: TRBJ2-1; V: TRBV5-4; length: 15; CDR3: CASSWDSSSYNEQFF; DNA: TGTGCCAGCAGCTGGGACTCCAGCTCCTACAATGAGCAGTTCTTC
D: TRBD2; size: NA; J: TRBJ2-1; V: TRBV19; length: 14; CDR3: CASSIPLAGGEQFF; DNA: TGTGCCAGTAGTATCCCCCTAGCGGGGGGTGAGCAGTTCTTC
D: TRBD1; size: NA; J: TRBJ1-4; V: TRBV2; length: 16; CDR3: CASSRGTGSTNEKLFF; DNA: TGTGCCAGCAGTAGGGGGACAGGTTCAACTAATGAAAAACTGTTTTTT
D: TRBD2; size: NA; J: TRBJ2-2; V: TRBV5-1; length: 16; CDR3: CASSSAQTSGTGELFF; DNA: TGCGCCAGCAGCTCGGCACAAACTAGCGGGACCGGGGAGCTGTTTTTT
D: TRBD1; size: NA; J: TRBJ2-1; V: TRBV4-2; length: 18; CDR3: CASSQEGWDRGSTDEQFF; DNA: TGTGCCAGCAGCCAAGAAGGTTGGGACAGGGGGTCCACGGATGAGCAGTTCTTC
D: TRBD2; size: NA; J: TRBJ2-1; V: TRBV4-3; length: 20; CDR3: CASSQDALAGVSRAYNEQFF; DNA: TGCGCCAGCAGCCAAGATGCTCTAGCGGGGGTGTCTCGGGCCTACAATGAGCAGTTCTTC
D: TRBD2; size: NA; J: TRBJ2-1; V: TRBV24-1; length: 16; CDR3: CATSDLSSSGRIEQFF; DNA: TGTGCCACCAGTGATTTGTCGTCTAGCGGGAGAATTGAGCAGTTCTTC
D: TRBD1; size: NA; J: TRBJ1-1; V: TRBV7-8; length: 13; CDR3: CASSLQGDTEAFF; DNA: TGTGCCAGCAGCTTACAGGGGGACACTGAAGCTTTCTTT
D: TRBD1; size: NA; J: TRBJ1-2; V: TRBV28; length: 14; CDR3: CASSPDRGLYGYTF; DNA: TGTGCCAGCAGTCCGGACAGGGGACTCTATGGCTACACCTTC
D: TRBD1; size: NA; J: TRBJ2-2; V: TRBV6-5; length: 14; CDR3: CASRQGARTGELFF; DNA: TGTGCCAGCAGACAGGGGGCGCGGACCGGGGAGCTGTTTTTT
D: NA; size: NA; J: TRBJ2-7; V: TRBV27; length: 14; CDR3: CASSLDGHSYEQYF; DNA: TGTGCCAGCAGTTTAGACGGACACTCCTACGAGCAGTACTTC
D: TRBD1; size: NA; J: TRBJ1-2; V: TRBV28; length: 13; CDR3: CASRQTGGSGYTF; DNA: TGTGCCAGCAGACAGACAGGGGGCAGTGGCTACACCTTC
D: TRBD2; size: once; J: TRBJ2-4; V: TRBV6-5; length: 14; CDR3: CASRLAGVENIQYF; DNA: TGTGCCAGCAGGTTAGCGGGAGTGGAAAACATTCAGTACTTC
D: NA; size: NA; J: TRBJ2-1; V: TRBV6-2/TRBV6-3; length: 15; CDR3: CASSRPGTAGNEQFF; DNA: TGTGCCAGCAGCCGACCAGGGACTGCAGGGAATGAGCAGTTCTTC
D: NA; size: NA; J: TRBJ1-2; V: TRBV19; length: 12; CDR3: CAIYSGAYGYTF; DNA: TGTGCCATCTACTCAGGGGCCTATGGCTACACCTTC
D: NA; size: few; J: TRBJ2-7; V: TRBV7-9; length: 12; CDR3: CASAEGSYEQYF; DNA: TGTGCCAGCGCGGAGGGCTCCTACGAGCAGTACTTC
D: TRBD1; size: NA; J: TRBJ2-7; V: TRBV9; length: 15; CDR3: CASSVGNRGRNEQYF; DNA: TGTGCCAGCAGCGTAGGTAACAGGGGAAGGAACGAGCAGTACTTC
D: NA; size: NA; J: TRBJ2-7; V: TRBV5-5; length: 14; CDR3: CASSLASTDYEQYF; DNA: TGTGCCAGCAGCTTGGCCTCGACAGACTACGAGCAGTACTTC
D: TRBD2; size: NA; J: TRBJ2-3; V: TRBV7-2; length: 16; CDR3: CASSLSFAGETDTQYF; DNA: TGTGCCAGCAGCTTATCCTTCGCGGGGGAAACAGATACGCAGTATTTT
D: NA; size: NA; J: TRBJ1-1; V: TRBV6-2/TRBV6-3; length: 12; CDR3: CASSTHIDEAFF; DNA: TGTGCCAGCAGCACCCACATCGATGAAGCTTTCTTT
D: NA; size: NA; J: TRBJ1-1; V: TRBV7-3; length: 16; CDR3: CASSLPLSEENTEAFF; DNA: TGTGCCAGCAGCCTCCCACTGAGCGAAGAGAACACTGAAGCTTTCTTT
D: NA; size: NA; J: TRBJ1-1; V: TRBV28; length: 15; CDR3: CASSLWEQGNTEAFF; DNA: TGTGCCAGCAGTTTATGGGAACAGGGGAACACTGAAGCTTTCTTT
D: TRBD2; size: NA; J: TRBJ2-7; V: TRBV30; length: 12; CDR3: CAWTGGAGVLSF; DNA: TGTGCCTGGACCGGGGGGGCAGGAGTGTTGTCCTTC
D: NA; size: NA; J: TRBJ2-1; V: TRBV28; length: 16; CDR3: CASSLPREVSYNEQFF; DNA: TGTGCCAGCAGTTTACCCAGGGAGGTCTCCTACAATGAGCAGTTCTTC
D: TRBD2; size: NA; J: TRBJ2-7; V: TRBV28; length: 18; CDR3: CASSVTRGGAGVPYEQYF; DNA: TGTGCCAGCAGTGTCACAAGAGGGGGAGCGGGAGTCCCCTACGAGCAGTACTTC
D: NA; size: NA; J: TRBJ2-1; V: TRBV2; length: 15; CDR3: CASSEEASRGNEQFF; DNA: TGTGCCAGCAGTGAAGAGGCTAGTAGGGGCAATGAGCAGTTCTTC
D: TRBD2; size: NA; J: TRBJ2-1; V: TRBV29-1; length: 14; CDR3: CSGLAGGSYNEQFF; DNA: TGCAGCGGTTTAGCGGGAGGAAGCTACAATGAGCAGTTCTTC
D: TRBD2; size: NA; J: TRBJ2-7; V: TRBV6-5; length: 16; CDR3: CASSYSRSQRGGRRYF; DNA: TGTGCCAGCAGTTACTCGAGGTCTCAGCGGGGCGGCCGGCGGTACTTC